This T cell receptor (beta chain) was obtained from a study of OX40 agonist ivuxolimab in advanced cancers. At the level of the study: Patients were treated with intravenous ivuxolimab, dosed at 0.01 to 10 mg/kg and infused every 2 weeks. Participants could have had prior anti-PD-1, anti-PD-L1 or anti-CTLA-4 therapy, and around 40% had some.

TCRdb's copy holds only in-frame clones and misses some; the assay was immunoSEQ multiplex PCR. The repertoire holds 50,000 to 75,000 clones, 84% seen once, with about 9.4% in the top ten. This CDR3 has 16 amino acids. Germline V gives CDR1 MRHNA, CDR2 SNTAGT. V was shortened by 2 bases and J by 0 bases, with 11 bases between the two germline ends. This TCR derives from an adult with an advanced solid tumor such as melanoma, head and neck, liver or kidney cancer. The chain employs TRBV6-4 and TRBJ1-5; D not certain. The material sequenced was CD4+ or CD8+ T cells sorted from blood, taken in a trial of the OX40 agonist ivuxolimab. The DNA for the CDR3 is TGTGCCAGCAGTGACCTAGGACTCTCTAGCAATCAGCCCCAGCATTTT. Residues: CASSDLGLSSNQPQHF.